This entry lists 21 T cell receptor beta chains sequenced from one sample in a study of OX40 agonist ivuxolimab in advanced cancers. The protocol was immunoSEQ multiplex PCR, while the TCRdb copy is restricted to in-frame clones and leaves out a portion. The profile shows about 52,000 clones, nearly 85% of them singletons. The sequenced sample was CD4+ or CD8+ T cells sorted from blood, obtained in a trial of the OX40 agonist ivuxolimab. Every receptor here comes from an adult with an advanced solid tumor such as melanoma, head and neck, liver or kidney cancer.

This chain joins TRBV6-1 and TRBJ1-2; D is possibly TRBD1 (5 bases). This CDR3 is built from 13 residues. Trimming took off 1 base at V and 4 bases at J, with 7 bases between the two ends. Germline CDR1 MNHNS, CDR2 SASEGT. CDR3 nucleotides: TGTGCCAGCAGTGAAGGTGGGACCTATGGCTACACCTTC. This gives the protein CASSEGGTYGYTF.

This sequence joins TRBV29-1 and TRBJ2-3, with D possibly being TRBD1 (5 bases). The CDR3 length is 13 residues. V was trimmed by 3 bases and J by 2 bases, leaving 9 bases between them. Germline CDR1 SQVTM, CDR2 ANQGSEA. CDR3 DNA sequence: TGCAGCGTTGAGGGGCCAGCCACAGATACGCAGTATTTT. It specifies CSVEGPATDTQYF.

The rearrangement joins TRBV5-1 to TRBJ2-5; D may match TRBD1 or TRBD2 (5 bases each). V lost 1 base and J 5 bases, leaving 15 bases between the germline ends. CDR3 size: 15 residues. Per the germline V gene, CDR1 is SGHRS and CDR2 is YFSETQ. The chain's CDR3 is CASSLLGAPRETQYF. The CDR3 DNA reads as TGCGCCAGCAGCTTGCTCGGGGCCCCCAGGGAGACCCAGTACTTC.

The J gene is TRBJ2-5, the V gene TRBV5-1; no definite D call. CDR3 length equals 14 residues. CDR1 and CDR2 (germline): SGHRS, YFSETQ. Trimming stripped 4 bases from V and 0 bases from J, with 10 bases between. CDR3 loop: CASSASGYQETQYF. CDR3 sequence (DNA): TGCGCCAGCAGCGCCAGTGGGTACCAAGAGACCCAGTACTTC.

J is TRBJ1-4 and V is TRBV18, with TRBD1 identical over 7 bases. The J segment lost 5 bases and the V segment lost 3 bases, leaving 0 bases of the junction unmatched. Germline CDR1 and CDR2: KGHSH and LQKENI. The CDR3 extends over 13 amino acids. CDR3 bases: TGTGCCAGCTCACCGGGACAGAATGAAAAACTGTTTTTT. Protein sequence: CASSPGQNEKLFF.

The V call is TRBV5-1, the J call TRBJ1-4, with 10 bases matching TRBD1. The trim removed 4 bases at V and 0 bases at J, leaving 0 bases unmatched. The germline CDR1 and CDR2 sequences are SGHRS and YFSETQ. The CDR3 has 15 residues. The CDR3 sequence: CASSGQGATNEKLFF. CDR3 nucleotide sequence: TGCGCCAGCAGCGGACAGGGGGCAACTAATGAAAAACTGTTTTTT.

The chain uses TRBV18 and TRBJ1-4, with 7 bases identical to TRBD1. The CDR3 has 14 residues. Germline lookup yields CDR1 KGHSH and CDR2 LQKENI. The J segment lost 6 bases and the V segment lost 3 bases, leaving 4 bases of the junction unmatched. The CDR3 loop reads CASSPAGGDEKLFF. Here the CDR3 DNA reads TGTGCCAGCTCACCGGCAGGGGGTGATGAAAAACTGTTTTTT.

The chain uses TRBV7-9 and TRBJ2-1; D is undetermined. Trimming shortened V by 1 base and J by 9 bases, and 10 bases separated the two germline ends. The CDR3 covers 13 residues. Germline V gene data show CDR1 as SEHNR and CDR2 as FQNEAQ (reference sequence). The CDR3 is CASSLVDPFEQFF. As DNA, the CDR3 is TGTGCCAGCAGCTTAGTAGATCCTTTTGAGCAGTTCTTC.

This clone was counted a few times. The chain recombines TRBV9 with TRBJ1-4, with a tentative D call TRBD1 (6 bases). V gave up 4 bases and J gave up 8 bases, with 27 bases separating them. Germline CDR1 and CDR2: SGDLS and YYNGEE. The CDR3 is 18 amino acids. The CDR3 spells CASSPGRGAGVRNEKLFF. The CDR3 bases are TGTGCCAGCAGCCCCGGACGGGGGGCCGGTGTTCGGAACGAAAAACTGTTTTTT.

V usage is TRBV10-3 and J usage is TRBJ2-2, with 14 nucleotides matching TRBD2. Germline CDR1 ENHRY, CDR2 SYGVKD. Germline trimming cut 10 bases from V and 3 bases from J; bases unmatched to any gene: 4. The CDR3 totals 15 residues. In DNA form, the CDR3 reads TGTGCCACGCAGGGACTAGCGGGGGACACCGGGGAGCTGTTTTTT. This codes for CATQGLAGDTGELFF.

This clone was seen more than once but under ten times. The chain's CDR3 is CASSVEAGRSYEQYF. Written as DNA, the CDR3 is TGTGCCAGCAGCGTAGAGGCAGGGAGATCGTACGAGCAGTACTTC. This chain connects TRBV9 to TRBJ2-7; the D call may be TRBD1 or TRBD2 (5 bases each). Trimming took off 0 bases at V and 4 bases at J, with 14 bases between the two ends. The CDR3 is made up of 15 amino acids. The V gene's germline CDR1 is SGDLS and CDR2 YYNGEE.

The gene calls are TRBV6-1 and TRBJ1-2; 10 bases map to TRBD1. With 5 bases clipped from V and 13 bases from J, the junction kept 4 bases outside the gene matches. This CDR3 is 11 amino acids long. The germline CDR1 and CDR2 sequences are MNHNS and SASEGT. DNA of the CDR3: TGTGCCAGCAGTTCCGACAGGGGGCCCACCTTC. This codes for CASSSDRGPTF.

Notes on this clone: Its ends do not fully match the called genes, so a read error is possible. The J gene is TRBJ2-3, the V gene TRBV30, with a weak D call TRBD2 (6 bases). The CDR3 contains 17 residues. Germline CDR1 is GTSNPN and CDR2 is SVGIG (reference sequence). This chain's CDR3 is CAWSVLGARTSTDTRYF. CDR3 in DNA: TGTGCCTGGAGTGTACTGGGAGCCCGAACTAGCACAGATACGCGGTATTTT.

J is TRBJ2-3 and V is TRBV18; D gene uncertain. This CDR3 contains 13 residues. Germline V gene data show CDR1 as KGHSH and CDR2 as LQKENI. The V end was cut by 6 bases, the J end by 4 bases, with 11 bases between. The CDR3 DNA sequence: TGTGCCAGCTCCCCGGGCATCTCAGATACGCAGTATTTT. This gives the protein CASSPGISDTQYF.

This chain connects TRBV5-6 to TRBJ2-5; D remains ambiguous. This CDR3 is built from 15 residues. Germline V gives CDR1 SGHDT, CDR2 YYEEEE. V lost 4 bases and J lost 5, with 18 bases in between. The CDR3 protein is CASSGDRYRAETQYF. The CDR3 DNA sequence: TGTGCCAGCAGCGGTGACCGGTACCGGGCGGAGACCCAGTACTTC.

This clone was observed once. The CDR3: CASSVLGAVYQPQHF. CDR3 nucleotides: TGTGCCAGCAGCGTCCTGGGGGCGGTCTATCAGCCCCAGCATTTT. The chain employs TRBV9 and TRBJ1-5; D might be TRBD1 (6 bases). The CDR3 totals 15 residues. Germline values: CDR1 SGDLS, CDR2 YYNGEE. V dropped 2 bases and J dropped 5 bases, with 14 bases sitting between them.

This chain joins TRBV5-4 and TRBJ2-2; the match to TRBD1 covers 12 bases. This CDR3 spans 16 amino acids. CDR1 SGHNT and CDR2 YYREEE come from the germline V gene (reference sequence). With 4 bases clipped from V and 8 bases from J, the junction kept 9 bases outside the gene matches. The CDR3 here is CASSLPGQGAEGELFF. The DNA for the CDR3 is TGTGCCAGCAGCCTCCCGGGACAGGGGGCGGAGGGGGAGCTGTTTTTT.

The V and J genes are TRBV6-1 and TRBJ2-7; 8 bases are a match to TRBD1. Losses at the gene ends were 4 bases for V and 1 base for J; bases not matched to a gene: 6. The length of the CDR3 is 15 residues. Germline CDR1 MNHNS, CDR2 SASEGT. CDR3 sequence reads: CASSVRGRGSYEQYF. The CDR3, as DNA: TGTGCCAGCAGTGTCAGGGGGCGCGGGTCCTACGAGCAGTACTTC.

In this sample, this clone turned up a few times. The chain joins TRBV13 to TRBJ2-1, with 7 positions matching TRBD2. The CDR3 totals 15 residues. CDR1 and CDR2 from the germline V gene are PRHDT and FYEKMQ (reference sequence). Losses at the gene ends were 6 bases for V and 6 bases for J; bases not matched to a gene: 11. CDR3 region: CASRRTAWGGNEQFF. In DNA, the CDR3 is TGTGCCAGCAGGCGAACAGCCTGGGGGGGCAATGAGCAGTTCTTC. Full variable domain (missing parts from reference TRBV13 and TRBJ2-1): AAGVIQSPRHLIKEKRETATLKCYPIPRHDTVYWYQQGPGQDPQFLISFYEKMQSDKGSIPDRFSAQQFSDYHSELNMSSLELGDSALYFCASRRTAWGGNEQFFGPGTRLTVL.

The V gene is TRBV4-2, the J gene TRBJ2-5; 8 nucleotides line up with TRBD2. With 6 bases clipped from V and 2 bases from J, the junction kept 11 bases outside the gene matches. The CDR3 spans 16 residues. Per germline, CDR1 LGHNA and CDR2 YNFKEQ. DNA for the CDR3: TGTGCCAGCAGTCGACTTGGCGGGGGGACTCAAGAGACCCAGTACTTC. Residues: CASSRLGGGTQETQYF.

CDR3 in amino acids: CASSRGTGPRVDQYF. The CDR3 DNA follows: TGCGCCAGCAGCCGGGGGACAGGGCCGAGGGTGGACCAGTACTTC. The rearrangement joins TRBV4-3 to TRBJ2-5; TRBD1 aligns across 9 bases. The CDR3 loop spans 15 amino acids. V trimming: 4 bases; J trimming: 10 bases; junction bases outside the gene matches: 13. The germline V gene encodes CDR1 LGHNA and CDR2 YSLEER.